These 15 T cell receptor beta chains came from one sample sequenced in a study (dated by TCRdb to the mid-2010s). Cells that were CD4+CD25+CD127-/low were isolated as Tregs. Library creation used 5' RACE. Sequencing instrument: Illumina MiSeq. TCRdb handled the public reads itself, with Q25 trimming in fastp and clone calling in MiXCR, and kept productive beta chains. Every distinct CDR3 protein forms one entry, paired with its most common genes and DNA. This sample lists 32,000 or so distinct CDR3 sequences; 25% to 30% were detected once. The ten largest make up under 3% of the sample. Input material: tumor-infiltrating Tregs sorted from the breast tumor. The receptors shown here come from a female donor with breast cancer.

In this sample, this clonotype is medium-sized. The chain links TRBV7-8 to TRBJ2-7; 7 nucleotides line up with TRBD1. This CDR3 contains 14 residues. V lost 7 bases, J lost 5 bases, and 11 bases stayed unmatched. Germline values: CDR1 SGHVS, CDR2 FQNEAQ. The CDR3 loop reads CASTGTAGNHEQYF. In DNA, the CDR3 is TGTGCCAGCACTGGGACAGCAGGGAACCACGAGCAGTACTTC.

This clonotype was observed a handful of times. J is TRBJ2-1 and V is TRBV6-5; tentatively, D is TRBD2 (6 bases). V gave up 8 bases and J gave up 1 base, with 15 bases separating them. Germline V lookup: CDR1 MNHEY, CDR2 SVGAGI. This CDR3 comprises 15 residues. In nucleotides, the CDR3 is TGTGCCAGCGGAAGGGACTCCAGATCCTACAATGAGCAGTTCTTC. This codes for CASGRDSRSYNEQFF.

This clonotype counts as medium-sized. V usage is TRBV4-1 and J usage is TRBJ1-6, with D maybe TRBD1 (5 bases). Germline-derived CDR1 and CDR2 are MGHRA and YSYEKL. V lost 0 bases to trimming and J lost 2 bases, with 8 bases between them. CDR3 length: 16 residues. CDR3 sequence reads: CASSQEATAYNSPLHF. In nucleotides, the CDR3 is TGCGCCAGCAGCCAAGAGGCGACAGCCTATAATTCACCCCTCCACTTT.

This clonotype was seen many times. The chain uses TRBV20-1 and TRBJ1-6; 9 nucleotides line up with TRBD1. J was trimmed by 12 bases and V by 0 bases; bases with no gene match: 6. Germline-derived CDR1 and CDR2 are DFQATT and SNEGSKA (reference sequence). The CDR3 sequence is 14 residues long. CDR3 nucleotide sequence: TGCAGTGCTAGAGATAGGGGACAGGGCAAACCCCTCCACTTT. This codes for CSARDRGQGKPLHF.

This clonotype was detected only once. The chain combines TRBV28 with TRBJ1-2, with TRBD1 matching over 7 bases. V lost 4 bases to trimming and J lost 2 bases; unmatched junction nucleotides: 7. The CDR3 runs 15 residues. The germline CDR1 and CDR2 sequences are MDHEN and SYDVKM. CDR3 sequence reads: CASSSTGQKNYGYTF. CDR3 nucleotides: TGTGCCAGCAGTTCGACAGGGCAGAAGAACTATGGCTACACCTTC.

This clonotype was detected a few times. A much larger clone lies one base from this, so it may be a read error. The V gene is TRBV20-1, the J gene TRBJ2-3; a weak D match, TRBD2 (7 bases). The CDR3 contains 14 residues. Looked up from germline, CDR1 is DFQATT and CDR2 is SNEGSKA (reference sequence). CDR3 amino acids: CSARETSMTGTQYF. CDR3 nucleotides: TGCAGTGCTAGAGAGACTAGCATGACAGGTACGCAGTATTTT.

This clonotype has at least ten counts. The chain carries TRBV5-1 and TRBJ2-1, with D perhaps matching TRBD1 (5 bases). V was pared by 4 bases and J by 5 bases, with 13 bases between. CDR3 length: 14 amino acids. Germline-derived CDR1 and CDR2 are SGHRS and YFSETQ. CDR3: CASSRKGRDNEQFF. As DNA, the CDR3 is TGCGCCAGCAGCCGAAAGGGCAGGGACAATGAGCAGTTCTTC.

In this sample, this clonotype is medium-sized. V is TRBV6-5 and J is TRBJ1-1, with D hard to call. CDR1 and CDR2 (germline): MNHEY, SVGAGI. The CDR3 runs to 12 residues. V gave up 5 bases and J gave up 11 bases, with 15 bases separating them. The CDR3 is CASSDRVKEAFF. In nucleotides, the CDR3 is TGTGCCAGCAGTGATCGGGTGAAAGAGGCTTTCTTT.

This chain uses TRBV6-6 with TRBJ1-1, with 11 nucleotides matching TRBD1. The CDR3 consists of 15 residues. The junction had 3 bases not matched to a gene; V was cut back by 2 bases and J by 4 bases. Germline V gene sequence: CDR1 MNHNY, CDR2 SVGAGI (reference sequence). The CDR3 is CASSYRGQGVTEAFF. The CDR3 nucleotides read TGTGCCAGCAGTTACCGGGGACAGGGGGTCACTGAAGCTTTCTTT.

Many counts were recorded for this clonotype. The chain employs TRBV6-5 and TRBJ2-3; D is unresolved. Trimming pared 0 bases from V and 6 bases from J, leaving 7 bases between. Germline CDR1 reads MNHEY; CDR2 reads SVGAGI. CDR3 length: 13 residues. CDR3 coding DNA: TGTGCCAGCAGTTACTCCCGCGCGGATACGCAGTATTTT. It translates to CASSYSRADTQYF.

This clonotype was counted a few times. The chain uses TRBV20-1 and TRBJ1-5; 9 bases align to TRBD1. The CDR3 has 14 residues. The ends lost 4 bases at V and 2 bases at J; junction bases unmatched: 3. Germline values: CDR1 DFQATT, CDR2 SNEGSKA (reference sequence). CDR3 region: CSAKQGAGNQPQHF. In DNA form, the CDR3 reads TGCAGTGCTAAACAGGGGGCGGGCAATCAGCCCCAGCATTTT.

The CDR3 bases are TGTGCCAGCAGCCAACGACTAGCGCACTACGAGCAGTACTTC. The encoded protein is CASSQRLAHYEQYF. The gene calls are TRBV14 and TRBJ2-7, with 8 bases lining up with TRBD2. V dropped 2 bases and J dropped 3; count of bases not matched to a gene: 3. Germline-derived CDR1 and CDR2 are SGHDN and FVKESK. The CDR3 sequence is 14 residues long.

This clonotype was counted at least ten times. V is TRBV28 and J is TRBJ1-1; 12 bases map to TRBD1. The CDR3 runs 13 residues. The ends lost 6 bases at V and 10 bases at J; junction bases unmatched: 6. The germline CDR1 and CDR2 sequences are MDHEN and SYDVKM. The DNA of the CDR3 is TGTGCCAGCAGAAGGGACAGGGGGCTGGCAGCTTTCTTT. Its protein product is CASRRDRGLAAFF.

Turning to this clonotype: This may arise from a read error, as a much more abundant clone is one base away. This chain connects TRBV7-3 to TRBJ2-1, with 9 bases aligning to TRBD2. This CDR3 has 15 amino acids. J was trimmed by 6 bases and V by 4 bases; bases with no gene match: 7. Per germline, CDR1 SGHTA and CDR2 FQGTGA. DNA for the CDR3: TGTGCCAGCAGCTCTGGCGGGAGGGCGGGCAATGAGCAGTTCTTC. As protein: CASSSGGRAGNEQFF.

This clonotype has a handful of counts. This chain uses TRBV9 with TRBJ2-2, with D uncertain. The ends were cut back, 2 bases at V and 4 bases at J, with 3 bases in the middle. The germline V gene encodes CDR1 SGDLS and CDR2 YYNGEE. The CDR3 loop spans 12 amino acids. The CDR3, as DNA: TGTGCCAGCAGCGTCCTCACCGGGGAGCTGTTTTTT. Its translation: CASSVLTGELFF.